A single T cell receptor beta chain is shown here with its context. The antigen is unknown. The sample is drawn from a study of shared clonotypes between healthy human individuals. Each of the donors was a healthy adult who was HIV-negative and had not had a recent acute infection or vaccination. CDR3 length: 13 residues. Each subset's genomic DNA was split evenly across several immunoSEQ plates. Unsorted PBMC DNA was sequenced on ten immunoSEQ deep assay plates. Clones were sequenced by immunoSEQ multiplex PCR, and TCRdb holds only the in-frame ones, with some missing. The sample contains about 560,000 clones, around 81% of which appear only once. The study's findings and limits: Sampling used blood alone; tissue repertoires probably differ.

The chain couples TRBV21-1 to TRBJ2-2; the D call TRBD2 from the table was never checked on the DNA. TRBV21-1 is reported as a pseudogene. The material sequenced was PBMCs. This TCR came from a woman between 40 and 55 years old in good health. Some clones in this sample may be carry-over from other donors' samples. CDR3 loop: CASSKRHTGELFF. The DNA for the CDR3 is TGTGCCAGCAGCAAGAGGCACACCGGGGAGCTGTTTTTT.